This T cell receptor (beta chain) derives from a study of shared clonotypes between healthy human individuals. Study-wide results and limits: Generation probability values for non-shared clonotypes were lower than those for clonotypes shared by all four donors. Sorted-subset samples were not fully sequenced, rarefaction indicated.

In the naive CD8 group, cells lacked CD45RO and were positively selected for CCR7, so terminally differentiated effector memory CD45RA+ cells were left out. Germline V gene lookup returns CDR1 SGDLS and CDR2 YYNGEE. Trimming left V 0 bases short and J 3 bases short, with 13 bases between. CDR3 length: 15 amino acids. The sorted-subset replicate PCRs were given about 200 ng DNA, which is 27,000 or so T cell genomes. Sequencing was performed with immunoSEQ multiplex PCR; in TCRdb, only in-frame clones are kept and a portion is missing. The data show about 680,000 clones, with 92% seen just once and about 24% held by the top ten. As concerns this clone: Its antigen is still unknown.

The rearrangement joins TRBV9 to TRBJ2-7; a possible D gene is TRBD1 (5 bases). Material: naive CD8+ T cells sorted from blood. The receptor comes from a man aged 30 to 39 in good health. CDR3 protein: CASSVGGSLDYEQYF. CDR3 coding DNA: TGTGCCAGCAGCGTAGGGGGCTCTTTGGACTACGAGCAGTACTTC.